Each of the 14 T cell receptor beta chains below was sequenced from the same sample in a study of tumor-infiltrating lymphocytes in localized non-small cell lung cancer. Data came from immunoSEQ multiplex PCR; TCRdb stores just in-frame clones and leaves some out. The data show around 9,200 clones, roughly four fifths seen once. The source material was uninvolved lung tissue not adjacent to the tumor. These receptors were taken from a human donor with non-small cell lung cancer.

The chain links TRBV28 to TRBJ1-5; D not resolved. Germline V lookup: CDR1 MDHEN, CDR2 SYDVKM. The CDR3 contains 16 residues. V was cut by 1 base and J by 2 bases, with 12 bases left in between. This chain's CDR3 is CASSLLRGLGNQPQHF. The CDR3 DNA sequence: TGTGCCAGCAGTTTATTGCGAGGGTTGGGCAATCAGCCCCAGCATTTT.

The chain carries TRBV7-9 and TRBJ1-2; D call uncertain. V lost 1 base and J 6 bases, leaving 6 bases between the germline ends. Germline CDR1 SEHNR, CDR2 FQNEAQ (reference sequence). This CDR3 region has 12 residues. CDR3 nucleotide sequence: TGTGCCAGCAGCTTAGGGCCCGATGGCTACACCTTC. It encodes CASSLGPDGYTF.

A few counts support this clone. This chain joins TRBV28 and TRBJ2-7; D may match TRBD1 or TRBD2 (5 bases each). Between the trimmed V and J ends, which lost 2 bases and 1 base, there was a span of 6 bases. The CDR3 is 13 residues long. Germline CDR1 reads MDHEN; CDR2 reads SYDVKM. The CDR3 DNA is TGTGCCAGCAGTTTAGGGGGATCCTACGAGCAGTACTTC. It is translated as CASSLGGSYEQYF. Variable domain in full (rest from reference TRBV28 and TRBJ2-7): DVKVTQSSRYLVKRTGEKVFLECVQDMDHENMFWYRQDPGLGLRLIYFSYDVKMKEKGDIPEGYSVSREKKERFSLILESASTNQTSMYLCASSLGGSYEQYFGPGTRLTVT.

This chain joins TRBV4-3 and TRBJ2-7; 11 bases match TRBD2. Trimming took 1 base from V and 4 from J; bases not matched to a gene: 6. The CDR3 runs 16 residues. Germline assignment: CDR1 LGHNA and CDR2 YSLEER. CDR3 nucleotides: TGCGCCAGCAGCCAAGGGACCGGGACTAGCGGATACGAGCAGTACTTC. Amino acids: CASSQGTGTSGYEQYF.

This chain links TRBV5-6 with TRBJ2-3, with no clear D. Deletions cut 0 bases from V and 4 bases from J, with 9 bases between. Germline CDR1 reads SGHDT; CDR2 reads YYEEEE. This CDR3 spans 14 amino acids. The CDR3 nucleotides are TGTGCCAGCAGCTTGGCTACGGGTCCAGATACGCAGTATTTT. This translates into CASSLATGPDTQYF.

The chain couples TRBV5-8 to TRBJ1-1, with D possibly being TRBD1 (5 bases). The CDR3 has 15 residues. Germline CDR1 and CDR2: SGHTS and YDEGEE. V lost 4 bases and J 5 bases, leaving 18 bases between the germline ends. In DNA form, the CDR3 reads TGTGCCAGCAGCGGAACGGGACGCAGAGGGACTGAAGCTTTCTTT. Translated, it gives CASSGTGRRGTEAFF.

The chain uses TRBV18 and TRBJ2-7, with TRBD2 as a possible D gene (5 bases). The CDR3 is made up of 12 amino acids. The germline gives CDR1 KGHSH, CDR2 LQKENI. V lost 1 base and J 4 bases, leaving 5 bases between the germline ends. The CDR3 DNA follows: TGTGCCAGCTCACCACGAGGGTACGAGCAGTACTTC. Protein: CASSPRGYEQYF.

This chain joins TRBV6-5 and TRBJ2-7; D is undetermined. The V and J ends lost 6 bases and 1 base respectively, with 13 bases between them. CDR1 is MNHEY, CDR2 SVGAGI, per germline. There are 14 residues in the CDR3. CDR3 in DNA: TGTGCCAGCAGAAGCAACTGGAATTCCTACGAGCAGTACTTC. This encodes CASRSNWNSYEQYF.

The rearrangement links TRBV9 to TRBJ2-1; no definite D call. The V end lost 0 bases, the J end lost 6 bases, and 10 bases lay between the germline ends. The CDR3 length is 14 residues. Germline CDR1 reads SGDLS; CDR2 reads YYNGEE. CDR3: CASSVETSSNEQFF. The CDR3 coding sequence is TGTGCCAGCAGCGTAGAAACCTCTAGCAATGAGCAGTTCTTC.

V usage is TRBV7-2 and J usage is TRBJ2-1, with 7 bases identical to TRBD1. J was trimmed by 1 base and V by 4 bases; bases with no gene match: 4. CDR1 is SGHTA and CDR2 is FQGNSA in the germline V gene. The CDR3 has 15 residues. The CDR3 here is CASSSGGTSYNEQFF. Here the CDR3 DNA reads TGTGCCAGCAGCTCAGGGGGAACGTCCTACAATGAGCAGTTCTTC.

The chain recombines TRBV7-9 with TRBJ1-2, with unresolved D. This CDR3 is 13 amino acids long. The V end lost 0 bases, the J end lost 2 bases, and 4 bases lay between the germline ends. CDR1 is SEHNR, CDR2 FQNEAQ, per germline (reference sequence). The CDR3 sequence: CASSLAQNYGYTF. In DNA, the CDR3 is TGTGCCAGCAGCTTAGCACAGAACTATGGCTACACCTTC.

The chain's CDR3 is CASTGPANTGELFF. CDR3 bases: TGTGCCAGCACGGGACCGGCGAACACCGGGGAGCTGTTTTTT. The chain joins TRBV2 to TRBJ2-2, with D perhaps matching TRBD1 or TRBD2 (5 bases each). There are 14 residues in the CDR3. Per the germline V gene, CDR1 is SNHLY and CDR2 is FYNNEI. V lost 7 bases and J 0 bases, leaving 9 bases between the germline ends. The complete variable domain, with remaining parts taken from reference TRBV2 and TRBJ2-2, reads EPEVTQTPSHQVTQMGQEVILRCVPISNHLYFYWYRQILGQKVEFLVSFYNNEISEKSEIFDDQFSVERPDGSNFTLKIRSTKLEDSAMYFCASTGPANTGELFFGEGSRLTVL.

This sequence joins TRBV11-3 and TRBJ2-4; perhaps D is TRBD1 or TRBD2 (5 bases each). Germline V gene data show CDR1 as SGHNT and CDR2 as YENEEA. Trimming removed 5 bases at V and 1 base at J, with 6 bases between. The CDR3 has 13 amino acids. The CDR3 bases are TGTGCCAGCAGCGAGGGGGCCAAAAACATTCAGTACTTC. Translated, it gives CASSEGAKNIQYF.

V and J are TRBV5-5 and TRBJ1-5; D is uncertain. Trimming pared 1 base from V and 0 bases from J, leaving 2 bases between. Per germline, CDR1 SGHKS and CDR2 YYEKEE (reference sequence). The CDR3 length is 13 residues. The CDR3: CASSLYSNQPQHF. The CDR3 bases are TGTGCCAGCAGCTTGTATAGCAATCAGCCCCAGCATTTT.